These 22 T cell receptor beta chains originate from one sample sequenced in a study of blood T cell repertoires in COVID-19. The repertoire was sequenced with immunoSEQ multiplex PCR; TCRdb's copy has only in-frame clones and lacks some. The sample includes 110,000 or so clones, more than 60% of them seen just once. Sequencing was performed on peripheral blood. These receptors all stem from a man in his 70s with acute or convalescent COVID-19.

V usage is TRBV19 and J usage is TRBJ1-1; a weak D match, TRBD1 (5 bases). This CDR3 has 14 amino acids. Germline loops: CDR1 LNHDA, CDR2 SQIVND (reference sequence). Trimming removed 4 bases from V and 2 bases from J, with 11 bases in between. The DNA of the CDR3 is TGTGCCAGTAGTAGTAGGAGGGGAAACACTGAAGCTTTCTTT. It codes for CASSSRRGNTEAFF.

The CDR3 bases are TGTGCCAGCAGCCAAGATTGGGAGGGAGAGACCCAGTACTTC. Translation gives CASSQDWEGETQYF. V gene TRBV14 combines with J gene TRBJ2-5, with 7 bases fitting TRBD2. The CDR3 extends over 14 amino acids. V trimming: 0 bases; J trimming: 4 bases; junction bases outside the gene matches: 2. Germline V gene sequence: CDR1 SGHDN, CDR2 FVKESK.

The chain employs TRBV7-7 and TRBJ1-4; no clear D. CDR1 and CDR2 from the germline V gene are SSHAT and FNYEAQ (reference sequence). This CDR3 has 13 amino acids. V was clipped by 5 bases and J by 8 bases, with 12 bases between them. The CDR3 DNA sequence: TGTGCCAGCAGCCCCGGGGTATCAGAAAAACTGTTTTTT. Translated: CASSPGVSEKLFF. The full variable domain, in which reference TRBV7-7 and TRBJ1-4 provide the parts outside the CDR3, is GAGVSQSPRYKVTKRGQDVTLRCDPISSHATLYWYQQALGQGPEFLTYFNYEAQPDKSGLPSDRFSAERPEGSISTLTIQRTEQRDSAMYRCASSPGVSEKLFFGSGTQLSVL.

The chain recombines TRBV6-2 or TRBV6-3 with TRBJ2-7; 8 positions match TRBD2. The V gene end was trimmed by 6 bases and the J gene end by 2 bases; junction bases not matched to a gene: 12. The CDR3 length is 16 residues. The germline CDR1 and CDR2 sequences are MNHEY and SVGEGT. The CDR3 DNA reads TGTGCCAGCAGCCCGACCTGGGCGGGAGGACCCTACGAGCAGTACTTC. This translates into CASSPTWAGGPYEQYF.

J is TRBJ2-2 and V is TRBV6-6; possible D gene TRBD2, 7 bases. This CDR3 has 16 amino acids. Deletions cut 10 bases from V and 3 bases from J, with 21 bases between. CDR1 and CDR2 from the germline V gene are MNHNY and SVGAGI (reference sequence). This CDR3 is CATRFGGPMDTGELFF. The CDR3 coding sequence is TGTGCCACACGGTTCGGGGGGCCCATGGACACCGGGGAGCTGTTTTTT.

In this sample, this clone turned up once. J is TRBJ1-4 and V is TRBV5-4, with 7 bases lining up with TRBD1. Germline V gene lookup returns CDR1 SGHNT and CDR2 YYREEE (reference sequence). CDR3 size: 15 residues. With 4 bases clipped from V and 8 bases from J, the junction kept 11 bases outside the gene matches. The CDR3 is CASSPRQGEGEKLFF. The DNA for the CDR3 is TGTGCCAGCAGCCCGAGACAGGGAGAAGGAGAAAAACTGTTTTTT.

The chain links TRBV5-1 to TRBJ2-1; 9 nucleotides match TRBD2. CDR1 is SGHRS and CDR2 is YFSETQ in the germline V gene. The CDR3 is made up of 15 amino acids. V lost 3 bases and J lost 6; bases outside the gene matches: 7. Written as DNA, the CDR3 is TGCGCCAGCAGCTCCGTAGCGGGAGTGGGCAATGAGCAGTTCTTC. Its translation: CASSSVAGVGNEQFF.

This chain joins TRBV5-5 and TRBJ2-2, with D maybe TRBD1 (6 bases). The CDR3 is 18 residues long. Per the germline V gene, CDR1 is SGHKS and CDR2 is YYEKEE (reference sequence). Trimming shortened V by 4 bases and J by 2 bases, and 21 bases separated the two germline ends. CDR3 loop: CASSPRPPRQANTGELFF. The DNA of the CDR3 is TGTGCCAGCAGCCCACGCCCCCCGCGACAGGCAAACACCGGGGAGCTGTTTTTT.

The rearrangement links TRBV30 to TRBJ1-4; TRBD1 aligns across 7 bases. V was clipped by 1 base and J by 7 bases; unmatched bases: 6. The germline V gene has CDR1 GTSNPN and CDR2 SVGIG (reference sequence). The CDR3 length is 14 residues. The CDR3 DNA is TGTGCCTGGAGTGAGGGGGCGGGAATTGAAAAACTGTTTTTT. It encodes CAWSEGAGIEKLFF.

The genes are TRBV30 and TRBJ2-3; D is ambiguous. CDR3 length equals 14 residues. V was cut by 0 bases and J by 0 bases, with 7 bases left in between. Germline CDR1 is GTSNPN and CDR2 is SVGIG (reference sequence). In DNA form, the CDR3 reads TGTGCCTGGAGTGTACTTCGTAGCACAGATACGCAGTATTTT. Its protein product is CAWSVLRSTDTQYF.

The gene calls are TRBV24-1 and TRBJ2-1; 10 bases fit TRBD1. J lost 9 bases, V lost 2 bases, and 6 bases had no gene match. Germline V gives CDR1 KGHDR, CDR2 SFDVKD. The CDR3 has 15 residues. The CDR3 protein is CATSDYGQGVGEQFF. CDR3 bases: TGTGCCACCAGTGATTATGGACAGGGGGTGGGTGAGCAGTTCTTC.

This clone was observed a few times. V and J are TRBV5-1 and TRBJ1-1; 7 bases are a match to TRBD1. CDR3 length: 13 residues. V was pared by 4 bases and J by 1 base, with 1 base of the junction left unmatched. Germline values: CDR1 SGHRS, CDR2 YFSETQ. DNA for the CDR3: TGCGCCAGCAGCGACAGGGAGAACACTGAAGCTTTCTTT. This gives the protein CASSDRENTEAFF. Drawing the rest from reference TRBV5-1 and TRBJ1-1, the complete variable domain is KAGVTQTPRYLIKTRGQQVTLSCSPISGHRSVSWYQQTPGQGLQFLFEYFSETQRNKGNFPGRFSGRQFSNSRSEMNVSTLELGDSALYLCASSDRENTEAFFGQGTRLTVV.

The CDR3 here is CASSSTLASGIETQYF. The CDR3 DNA reads TGTGCCAGCAGTTCCACTTTGGCTAGCGGGATAGAGACCCAGTACTTC. The chain carries TRBV11-2 and TRBJ2-5, with 9 bases lining up with TRBD2. The CDR3 is made up of 16 amino acids. The germline CDR1 and CDR2 sequences are SGHAT and FQNNGV. Trimming removed 6 bases from V and 4 bases from J; junction bases left unmatched: 12.

This rearrangement joins TRBV11-1 to TRBJ1-2; tentatively, D is TRBD1 (5 bases). This CDR3 is built from 13 residues. CDR1 is SGHAT and CDR2 is FQDESV in the germline V gene (reference sequence). V lost 5 bases to trimming and J lost 4 bases, with 11 bases between them. The CDR3 sequence is CASSQDTSYGYTF. CDR3 nucleotide sequence: TGTGCCAGCAGCCAGGACACCTCCTATGGCTACACCTTC.

The chain recombines TRBV5-6 with TRBJ2-7, with TRBD2 matching over 15 bases. Germline V gives CDR1 SGHDT, CDR2 YYEEEE. With V trimmed by 4 bases and J by 3 bases, 5 bases remained unmatched. CDR3 length: 16 amino acids. The CDR3 sequence: CASSPGLAGGHYEQYF. The CDR3, as DNA: TGTGCCAGCAGCCCAGGACTAGCGGGGGGGCACTACGAGCAGTACTTC.

This rearrangement joins TRBV29-1 to TRBJ2-5; 7 bases agree with TRBD2. The V gene end was trimmed by 3 bases and the J gene end by 4 bases; junction bases not matched to a gene: 2. This CDR3 has 12 residues. CDR1 and CDR2 from the germline V gene are SQVTM and ANQGSEA. CDR3 amino acids: CSVEAGAETQYF. CDR3 DNA sequence: TGCAGCGTTGAGGCGGGAGCAGAGACCCAGTACTTC.

The chain joins TRBV5-1 to TRBJ2-7, with D perhaps matching TRBD1 (6 bases). CDR1 and CDR2 (germline): SGHRS, YFSETQ. The CDR3 is made up of 14 amino acids. Between the trimmed V and J ends, which lost 0 bases and 5 bases, there was a span of 12 bases. The chain's CDR3 is CASSLGQGFDEQYF. For the CDR3, the DNA is TGCGCCAGCAGCTTGGGCCAGGGGTTCGACGAGCAGTACTTC.

This clone turned up a few times. This chain uses TRBV9 with TRBJ1-6; unclear D gene. CDR3 length: 17 residues. Germline CDR1 and CDR2: SGDLS and YYNGEE. V was trimmed by 4 bases and J by 4 bases, leaving 18 bases between them. CDR3 bases: TGTGCCAGCAGCCCGTTGGATTTGAGGGATTATAATTCACCCCTCCACTTT. Protein: CASSPLDLRDYNSPLHF.

This chain connects TRBV5-4 to TRBJ2-2; 13 bases map to TRBD2. The CDR3 covers 18 residues. The trim removed 4 bases at V and 0 bases at J, leaving 6 bases unmatched. Germline loops: CDR1 SGHNT, CDR2 YYREEE (reference sequence). The CDR3: CASSEGLAGLANTGELFF. The CDR3 DNA follows: TGTGCCAGCAGCGAGGGACTAGCGGGGTTAGCGAACACCGGGGAGCTGTTTTTT.

The V gene is TRBV30, the J gene TRBJ2-5; maybe TRBD2 (6 bases). Trimming removed 1 base from V and 5 bases from J, with 17 bases in between. CDR3 length equals 15 residues. Germline CDR1 GTSNPN, CDR2 SVGIG (reference sequence). The CDR3 DNA reads TGTGCCTGGAGTGGCGTCGGGAGTTTACGCGAGACCCAGTACTTC. It specifies CAWSGVGSLRETQYF.

The V gene is TRBV28, the J gene TRBJ2-7; 7 bases are shared with TRBD1. The CDR3 is made up of 15 amino acids. J was trimmed by 0 bases and V by 5 bases; bases with no gene match: 7. Germline lookup yields CDR1 MDHEN and CDR2 SYDVKM. The CDR3 is CASSTAGTDSYEQYF. In DNA, the CDR3 is TGTGCCAGCAGTACGGCCGGGACAGACTCCTACGAGCAGTACTTC.

This clone was observed a handful of times. The chain employs TRBV30 and TRBJ1-1, with D possibly matching TRBD1 (6 bases). Germline loops: CDR1 GTSNPN, CDR2 SVGIG (reference sequence). Trimming left V 4 bases short and J 4 bases short, with 25 bases between. The CDR3 is made up of 17 amino acids. The CDR3 DNA follows: TGTGCCTGGATACCGGGGGGCGCTGAGAGATGGGGCACTGAAGCTTTCTTT. It specifies CAWIPGGAERWGTEAFF.